This section outlines one T cell receptor beta chain sequence together with its context. Its antigen is unidentified. Germline loops: CDR1 SGHNT, CDR2 YENEEA. This CDR3 has 15 amino acids. V gave up 2 bases and J gave up 2 bases; unmatched junction bases: 2. The planned depth of sequencing spanned 1 in 200,000 to 1 in 1 million T cells. TCRdb keeps only in-frame clones here, not all; method: immunoSEQ multiplex PCR. The sample includes about 300,000 clones, roughly three quarters of them seen just once. The record originates from a study of cytotoxic CD8 clonotypes in ibrutinib-treated CLL. Points from the study as a whole: At ibrutinib response, clonality increased, and at progression it declined back toward baseline.

The J gene is TRBJ2-7, the V gene TRBV11-3; 11 nucleotides agree with TRBD1. The sequence was collected from a human donor with chronic lymphocytic leukemia. The sequencing here drew on PBMCs, taken at disease progression, from a patient treated with ibrutinib. In nucleotides, the CDR3 is TGTGCCAGCAGCTTAAGGACAGGGGGCCCCTACGAGCAGTACTTC. This translates into CASSLRTGGPYEQYF. Full variable domain (remainder filled in from reference TRBV11-3 and TRBJ2-7): EAGVVQSPRYKIIEKKQPVAFWCNPISGHNTLYWYLQNLGQGPELLIRYENEEAVDDSQLPKDRFSAERLKGVDSTLKIQPAELGDSAVYLCASSLRTGGPYEQYFGPGTRLTVT.